This T cell receptor beta chain was captured by sequencing in a study of human T cells and chemical hapten exposure. This clonotype came up many times. V was shortened by 3 bases and J by 3 bases, with 11 bases between the two germline ends. CDR1 is DFQATT, CDR2 SNEGSKA, per germline (reference sequence). The CDR3 runs to 13 residues. TCRdb redid the calling of the RACE reads with MiXCR, one entry per CDR3 protein. Of approximately 320,000 distinct CDR3 sequences detected, about 5% appear once; the ten largest clones hold over 7%. Regarding time point: pre-sensitization, week 0. The treatment here: therapeutic diphenylcyclopropenone sensitization with weekly scalp DPC.

J is TRBJ1-1 and V is TRBV20-1; D unresolved. This material consisted of whole blood, taken in connection with sensitization to the hapten diphenylcyclopropenone (DPC). The origin of this receptor is a woman aged 18-35 years with alopecia areata. Some clones in this sample may be carry-over from other donors' samples. Here the CDR3 DNA reads TGCAGTGCTAGGGCTTCCGGGTACACTGAAGCTTTCTTT. It translates to CSARASGYTEAFF.